A selection of T cell receptor beta chains follows, all from one sample in a study of identical twins. TCRdb itself ran the 5' RACE reads through MiXCR, one entry per CDR3 protein. This sample yields about 530,000 distinct CDR3 sequences, of which roughly 15% are seen a single time; roughly 0.42% belongs to the top ten. A further study also used this sample, focusing on yellow fever vaccine responses in identical twins.

The sequencing sample was made of CD4+ T cells sorted from blood. All receptors come from a woman aged 18-30 years in good health. Both conserved end residues are part of each CDR3. A D gene is named only where the DNA matches it firmly. A clone size is listed for some rows: how often the clone was seen (once, few, many), or a class if it is expanded.

V gene	clone size	J gene	D gene	CDR3 protein	CDR3 DNA
TRBV24-1	few	TRBJ2-1	NA	CATRQGLHNEQFF	TGTGCCACCAGACAGGGTCTACACAATGAGCAGTTCTTC
TRBV2	few	TRBJ2-4	NA	CASSDEGPPKNIQYF	TGTGCCAGCAGTGACGAGGGACCCCCGAAAAACATTCAGTACTTC
TRBV5-1	NA	TRBJ2-6	NA	CASSKRVSGNPGANVLTF	TGCGCCAGCAGCAAGAGGGTATCTGGGAACCCTGGGGCCAACGTCCTGACTTTC
TRBV3-1	few	TRBJ1-2	NA	CASSIQTNYGYTF	TGTGCCAGCAGCATACAGACAAACTATGGCTACACCTTC
TRBV10-3	few	TRBJ1-2	TRBD1	CASTDRGDYGYTF	TGTGCCAGCACCGACAGGGGGGACTATGGCTACACCTTC
TRBV12-3/TRBV12-4	many	TRBJ2-1	TRBD2	CASSLRELSYEQFF	TGTGCCAGCAGTTTGCGGGAGTTAAGTTATGAGCAGTTCTTC
TRBV7-2	few	TRBJ1-6	NA	CASSPRGGNSPLHF	TGTGCCAGCAGCCCAAGGGGTGGGAATTCACCCCTCCACTTT
TRBV24-1	NA	TRBJ2-1	TRBD2	CATSETLAGVGNEQFF	TGTGCCACCAGTGAGACACTAGCGGGAGTAGGAAATGAGCAGTTCTTC
TRBV7-2	few	TRBJ2-1	NA	CASSLAVDNEQFF	TGTGCCAGCAGCTTAGCAGTAGACAATGAGCAGTTCTTC
TRBV20-1	NA	TRBJ2-5	NA	CSAKETQYF	TGCAGTGCGAAAGAGACCCAGTACTTC
TRBV5-6	NA	TRBJ2-2	NA	CASSLGAPSGELFF	TGTGCCAGCAGCTTGGGGGCGCCCAGCGGGGAGCTGTTTTTT
TRBV24-1	NA	TRBJ2-1	NA	CATSDLNEQFF	TGTGCCACCAGTGATTTGAATGAGCAGTTCTTC
TRBV10-3	NA	TRBJ1-1	NA	CAISENGNTEAFF	TGTGCCATCAGTGAGAACGGGAACACTGAAGCTTTCTTT
TRBV25-1	many	TRBJ1-1	TRBD1	CASSFTGTGPVGAFF	TGTGCCAGCAGTTTTACCGGGACAGGACCCGTAGGGGCTTTCTTT
TRBV20-1	NA	TRBJ2-7	TRBD2	CSARLAGAGEQYF	TGCAGTGCTAGACTAGCGGGAGCGGGTGAGCAGTACTTC
TRBV7-9	few	TRBJ2-7	TRBD1	CASSLRGQGAYEQYF	TGTGCCAGCAGCTTAAGGGGACAGGGGGCTTACGAGCAGTACTTC